These 21 T cell receptor beta chains were sequenced from one sample in a study of T-cell reconstitution after alpha-beta-depleted transplantation in children. During its preparation, the TCRbeta library received unique molecular identifiers. TCRdb reanalysed the PCR reads using MiXCR and keeps one entry per CDR3 protein. The table has around 800,000 distinct CDR3 sequences, roughly 15% seen once. The sequencing used PBMCs, mostly from graft donor cells, collected 360 days after TCRalphabeta/CD19-depleted stem cell transplant. Receptors were obtained from a male patient younger than 18 who had a stem cell transplant for acute lymphoblastic leukemia, so the T cells may come from the graft donor.

In its sample, this clonotype was seen a few times. The chain employs TRBV2 and TRBJ1-1, with D perhaps TRBD1 (6 bases). The CDR3 extends over 16 amino acids. V shed 6 bases and J shed 0 bases, with 17 bases lying between them. CDR1 SNHLY and CDR2 FYNNEI come from the germline V gene. CDR3 amino acids: CASSQLPTGLNTEAFF. Here the CDR3 DNA reads TGTGCCAGCAGCCAACTCCCGACAGGCTTGAACACTGAAGCTTTCTTT. The entire variable domain, with the rest obtained from reference TRBV2 and TRBJ1-1, is as follows: EPEVTQTPSHQVTQMGQEVILRCVPISNHLYFYWYRQILGQKVEFLVSFYNNEISEKSEIFDDQFSVERPDGSNFTLKIRSTKLEDSAMYFCASSQLPTGLNTEAFFGQGTRLTVV.

The chain links TRBV24-1 to TRBJ2-2; TRBD2 matches 7 bases. The germline CDR1 and CDR2 sequences are KGHDR and SFDVKD. CDR3 length: 14 amino acids. With 7 bases clipped from V and 1 base from J, the junction kept 2 bases outside the gene matches. The CDR3 region has the DNA TGTGCCACCAGGGGGGAGGGGAACACCGGGGAGCTGTTTTTT. This codes for CATRGEGNTGELFF.

The sample holds one count of this clonotype. This chain connects TRBV6-4 to TRBJ2-1; maybe TRBD1 (6 bases). This CDR3 region has 15 residues. Germline assignment: CDR1 MRHNA and CDR2 SNTAGT. Trimming took off 0 bases at V and 9 bases at J, with 15 bases between the two ends. The CDR3 nucleotides are TGTGCCAGCAGTGACTCGGGGGCACCGAGGGGTGAGCAGTTCTTC. It is translated as CASSDSGAPRGEQFF.

This clonotype was counted at least ten times. The gene calls are TRBV7-2 and TRBJ2-5; D perhaps matches TRBD2 (6 bases). Germline V gene data show CDR1 as SGHTA and CDR2 as FQGNSA. This CDR3 has 15 residues. V dropped 5 bases and J dropped 5 bases, with 18 bases sitting between them. CDR3 in DNA: TGTGCCAGCAGCCCGACCCGTCTAGCGAGGGAGACCCAGTACTTC. Translated: CASSPTRLARETQYF.

V usage is TRBV7-9 and J usage is TRBJ2-1, with 11 positions matching TRBD1. The germline gives CDR1 SEHNR, CDR2 FQNEAQ (reference sequence). The CDR3 covers 15 residues. Trimming cost V 5 bases and J 5 bases; bases outside gene matches: 5. CDR3 sequence (DNA): TGTGCCAGCAGCCGAGGGGACAGGGGGAACAATGAGCAGTTCTTC. This encodes CASSRGDRGNNEQFF.

V usage is TRBV20-1 and J usage is TRBJ2-7; 10 positions agree with TRBD1. Trimming cost V 5 bases and J 3 bases; bases outside gene matches: 4. This CDR3 is built from 13 residues. Germline values: CDR1 DFQATT, CDR2 SNEGSKA (reference sequence). For the CDR3, the DNA is TGCAGTGCTGCCGGGACAGGGGTCTACGAGCAGTACTTC. Amino acid sequence: CSAAGTGVYEQYF.

The chain employs TRBV7-8 and TRBJ2-1; TRBD2 agrees at 13 bases. The CDR3 is made up of 17 amino acids. Looked up from germline, CDR1 is SGHVS and CDR2 is FQNEAQ. V dropped 1 base and J dropped 9; count of bases not matched to a gene: 9. In DNA, the CDR3 is TGTGCCAGCAGCTTAGAGGTGGGGACTAGCGGGAACGGTGAGCAGTTCTTC. Its translation is CASSLEVGTSGNGEQFF.

This clonotype was observed a handful of times. In DNA, the CDR3 is TGTGCCATCAACGGACAGGGGTATGCAGATACGCAGTATTTT. Translated: CAINGQGYADTQYF. The chain links TRBV10-3 to TRBJ2-3, with TRBD1 matching 9 bases. The CDR3 loop spans 14 amino acids. Germline lookup yields CDR1 ENHRY and CDR2 SYGVKD. Trimming took 7 bases from V and 4 from J; bases not matched to a gene: 6.

The V gene is TRBV3-1, the J gene TRBJ2-7; 10 bases are shared with TRBD2. Germline CDR1 reads LGHDT; CDR2 reads YNNKEL (reference sequence). Trimming removed 2 bases from V and 9 bases from J; junction bases left unmatched: 4. The CDR3 is 13 amino acids. CDR3 nucleotides: TGTGCCAGCAGCCAACATAGCGGGAGGACGCAGTACTTC. The encoded protein is CASSQHSGRTQYF.

This clonotype has just a few counts. The J gene is TRBJ2-1, the V gene TRBV4-1; 9 bases match TRBD1. Germline values: CDR1 MGHRA, CDR2 YSYEKL. The V gene end was trimmed by 0 bases and the J gene end by 8 bases; junction bases not matched to a gene: 8. The CDR3 length is 16 residues. Written as DNA, the CDR3 is TGCGCCAGCAGCCAAGACGACAGGGGGTTTGGGGATGAGCAGTTCTTC. It specifies CASSQDDRGFGDEQFF.

The rearrangement joins TRBV14 to TRBJ2-7, with TRBD1 matching 9 bases. Germline-derived CDR1 and CDR2 are SGHDN and FVKESK. The CDR3 sequence is 15 residues long. V was pared by 4 bases and J by 5 bases, with 9 bases of the junction left unmatched. The CDR3 DNA sequence: TGTGCCAGCAGCCCCTACTGGACAGGGGACCACGAGCAGTACTTC. Its protein product is CASSPYWTGDHEQYF.

This chain joins TRBV18 and TRBJ1-5; the match to TRBD1 covers 7 bases. Germline values: CDR1 KGHSH, CDR2 LQKENI. The CDR3 length is 16 residues. J was trimmed by 4 bases and V by 4 bases; bases with no gene match: 10. The CDR3 sequence is CASSLLDRARNQPQHF. Here the CDR3 DNA reads TGTGCCAGCTCACTACTCGACAGGGCCCGTAATCAGCCCCAGCATTTT.

The chain is built from TRBV29-1 and TRBJ2-7; TRBD1 agrees at 9 bases. V gave up 4 bases and J gave up 6 bases; unmatched junction bases: 4. This CDR3 has 12 amino acids. Germline CDR1 SQVTM, CDR2 ANQGSEA. The chain's CDR3 is CSVAGTGSEQYF. CDR3 sequence (DNA): TGCAGCGTTGCCGGGACAGGGTCCGAGCAGTACTTC.

V usage is TRBV10-3 and J usage is TRBJ2-3; TRBD2 matches 12 bases. Germline V gene sequence: CDR1 ENHRY, CDR2 SYGVKD. The CDR3 is made up of 15 amino acids. Trimming at V came to 6 bases and at J to 6 bases, leaving 7 bases not matched to a gene. CDR3: CAIRLTSGSLDTQYF. Written as DNA, the CDR3 is TGTGCCATCAGGCTGACTAGCGGGAGTTTGGATACGCAGTATTTT.

This clonotype was recorded a few times. The V and J genes are TRBV7-6 and TRBJ1-4; D call uncertain. This CDR3 is 12 amino acids long. The V gene's germline CDR1 is SGHVS and CDR2 FNYEAQ. Trimming took 5 bases from V and 7 from J, leaving 8 bases between them. The CDR3 region is CASSPIGEKLFF. The CDR3 DNA reads as TGTGCCAGCAGCCCCATCGGTGAAAAACTGTTTTTT.

This clonotype was found a few times. The chain couples TRBV27 to TRBJ2-7; 7 bases agree with TRBD2. The CDR3 spans 16 residues. The junction had 10 bases not matched to a gene; V was cut back by 5 bases and J by 0 bases. The germline CDR1 and CDR2 sequences are MNHEY and SMNVEV (reference sequence). This CDR3 reads CASSRLVGGSSYEQYF. Here the CDR3 DNA reads TGTGCCAGCAGTCGTCTGGTGGGAGGGAGCTCCTACGAGCAGTACTTC.

The J gene is TRBJ1-5, the V gene TRBV12-3 or TRBV12-4; weak D call: TRBD1 (6 bases). The CDR3 has 15 amino acids. V lost 2 bases and J 3 bases, leaving 11 bases between the germline ends. CDR3 amino acids: CASSLSGALNQPQHF. CDR3 DNA sequence: TGTGCCAGCAGTTTATCAGGGGCGCTCAATCAGCCCCAGCATTTT.

This clonotype was counted between two and nine times. J is TRBJ1-3 and V is TRBV7-6; D unresolved. Germline-derived CDR1 and CDR2 are SGHVS and FNYEAQ. Trimming shortened V by 0 bases and J by 0 bases, and 9 bases separated the two germline ends. The CDR3 has 16 residues. The DNA for the CDR3 is TGTGCCAGCAGCTTAGCGGTACGCGCCTCTGGAAACACCATATATTTT. Protein sequence: CASSLAVRASGNTIYF.

J is TRBJ2-7 and V is TRBV29-1; the D gene is possibly TRBD2 (6 bases). V shed 1 base and J shed 0 bases, with 19 bases lying between them. Germline assignment: CDR1 SQVTM and CDR2 ANQGSEA. The CDR3 loop spans 17 amino acids. CDR3 bases: TGCAGCGTTGAAGGTCGAGTTTTGCGGGACGCCTCCTACGAGCAGTACTTC. Its protein is CSVEGRVLRDASYEQYF.

This clonotype turned up a few times. The chain joins TRBV9 to TRBJ2-7; D is uncertain. Germline assignment: CDR1 SGDLS and CDR2 YYNGEE. The CDR3 loop spans 14 amino acids. V was trimmed by 2 bases and J by 0 bases, leaving 9 bases between them. The CDR3, as DNA: TGTGCCAGCAGCGTCACGGACCGCTCCTACGAGCAGTACTTC. It codes for CASSVTDRSYEQYF.

V gene TRBV7-2 combines with J gene TRBJ2-1, with TRBD2 matching 8 bases. The germline V gene encodes CDR1 SGHTA and CDR2 FQGNSA. After removal of 5 bases from V and 5 bases from J, the junction contained 14 bases not matched to a gene. CDR3 length: 17 amino acids. Here the CDR3 reads CASSPRAGVLSHNEQFF. Written as DNA, the CDR3 is TGTGCCAGCAGCCCCAGAGCGGGAGTACTCTCACACAATGAGCAGTTCTTC.